The entry below gives a single T cell receptor beta chain sequence along with its context. A read error may explain this, as a much larger clone is one base away. The data originate from a study of blood T cells in healthy people across ages. The germline V gene encodes CDR1 MGHRA and CDR2 YSYEKL. The CDR3 is 16 amino acids. Combining a sample-barcoded 5' primer with a J-beta primer mix, a second PCR ran for roughly 7 to 12 cycles. TCRdb analysed the 5' RACE reads with MiXCR anew, one entry per CDR3 protein. Of just under 550,000 distinct CDR3 sequences listed, 24% are singletons. The data were also submitted as part of a second study, on T cells of mothers and their children.

The clonotype originates from a boy between 10 and 17 years old in good health. V and J are TRBV4-1 and TRBJ1-1; TRBD1 matches at 8 bases. The sample was blood. CDR3 protein: CASTHTGGKGNTEALF. DNA of the CDR3: TGCGCCAGCACCCATACAGGGGGGAAGGGGAACACTGAAGCTCTCTTT.